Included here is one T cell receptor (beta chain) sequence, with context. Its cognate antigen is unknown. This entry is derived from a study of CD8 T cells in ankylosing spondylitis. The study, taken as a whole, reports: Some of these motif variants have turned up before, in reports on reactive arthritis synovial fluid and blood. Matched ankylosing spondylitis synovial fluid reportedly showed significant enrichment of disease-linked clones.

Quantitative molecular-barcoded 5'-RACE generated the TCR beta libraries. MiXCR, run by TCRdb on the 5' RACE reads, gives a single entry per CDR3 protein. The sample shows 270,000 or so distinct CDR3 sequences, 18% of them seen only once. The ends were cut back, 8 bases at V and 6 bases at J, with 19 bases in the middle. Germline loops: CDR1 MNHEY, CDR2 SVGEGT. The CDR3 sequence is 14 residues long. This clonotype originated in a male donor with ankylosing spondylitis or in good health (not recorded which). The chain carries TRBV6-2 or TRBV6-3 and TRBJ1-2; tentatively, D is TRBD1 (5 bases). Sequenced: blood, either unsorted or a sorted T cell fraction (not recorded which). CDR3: CASSDEGGTHGYTF. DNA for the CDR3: TGTGCCAGCTCGGACGAAGGAGGGACGCATGGCTACACCTTC.